This TCR beta chain was sequenced for a study of T cell repertoires in ileal Crohn's disease (dated by TCRdb to between 2018 and 2020). At the level of the whole study: The median duration of disease was approximately 8.3 years, and at the time of surgery 35% of patients were active smokers. Every patient underwent surgery because of a complication, which was stricturing disease in around 60% and penetrating disease in roughly 40%. Postoperative therapy was given to about half of the patients, with thiopurines administered to approximately twelve patients and anti-TNF agents administered to 18 patients. M6 samples consisted of neoterminal ileum biopsies collected during postoperative colonoscopy. TCR repertoire analysis was performed in about 59 Crohn's disease patients drawn from a prospective multicentre cohort. The study was conducted in parallel with a multicentre cohort built to find predictors of early endoscopic recurrence after ileocolonic resection. Endoscopic postoperative recurrence was defined as a Rutgeerts score above i0. A total of around 150 mucosal samples from some 57 patients were sequenced, collected from several sites on the surgical specimen as well as at postoperative endoscopy.

Study-level results and caveats: A significantly higher proportion of clonal expansions was observed in active smokers at surgery than in non-smokers (about 25% vs 20%, p=0.02). Only a subgroup of patients, of unstated size, had mucosal CD4 and CD8 T cells sorted and sequenced. Compared with CD4 T cells, sorted CD8 T cells contained more high-frequency clones, which suggests that the mucosal expansions were mostly CD8. Postoperative endoscopy timing varied within the first year after surgery, with a median delay of roughly 6.3 months. Higher high-frequency clone percentages at surgery were associated with endoscopic recurrence; all patients with clonality above 26.8% (18/57) had recurrence.

Reading the label with the study, this specimen's time point is: neoterminal ileum biopsy at postoperative endoscopy, about 6 months after surgery. Adults with ileal or ileocolonic Crohn's disease and an indication for ileocolonic resection were eligible for inclusion. Before DNA extraction, whole ileal mucosal biopsies were kept frozen at -80 degrees C. A TRizol-based method was used to extract genomic DNA from the frozen whole biopsies, and the DNA was quantified with a NanoDrop 2000 spectrophotometer. For commercial TCRB immunosequencing, five hundred nanograms of biopsy DNA were submitted for each sample. Adaptive Biotechnology amplified the CDR3 regions from genomic DNA with a two-step multiplex PCR designed to control amplification bias. Primers for every V and J gene segment were used in the first PCR, and barcodes and Illumina adapters were added in the second PCR. CDR3 libraries were sequenced using an Illumina instrument. On the study's bioinformatics: Analysis combined the vendor-provided pipelines with custom analysis of raw data in R/Bioconductor under R version 3.3.0. Clonality, which ranges from 0 to 1, was calculated as the inverse of the normalised Shannon entropy across all productive clones. High-frequency clones were defined as the repertoire share of the top 100 clones, retaining only clones passing a 95% confidence test. Repertoire diversity was measured with the Simpson index, and overlap between samples was measured with the Morisita-Horn index. TCRdb mirrors the immuneACCESS table, restricted to in-frame sequences. Some clones are absent from its copies; in checked studies, under half trace to an unresolved V gene, and the reason for the others is unknown. V and J calls and clone size are copied from that table; D and trimming were computed from the DNA. The sample contains about 62,000 clones, around 90% of them found a single time. Under 2.5% of the sample lies in the top ten.

This clone was observed a single time. Its antigen is currently not known. Within one base of it there is no much larger clone, and no base qualities were kept. This TCR was recovered from an adult with Crohn's disease. The sample taken for sequencing was ileal tissue.

The DNA sequence is TGCGCCAGCAGCCTACAGGGGGGAGGAAACACCATATATTTT. Translated, it gives CASSLQGGGNTIYF. The rearrangement joined TRBV5-1 to TRBJ1-3; a stretch of 8 junction bases matches TRBD1. Unmatched junction bases come to 4, with V trimmed by 4 bases and J by 4 bases. Inclusive of the bounding cysteine and phenylalanine, the CDR3 is 14 residues long. The DNA shown is the 42-base CDR3, in frame from base 1. Per the germline V gene, SGHRS is the CDR1 and YFSETQ is the CDR2.